Shown below are 21 T cell receptor beta chains from a single sample sequenced in a study of T-cell memory formation after mild COVID-19. Using its own MiXCR run on the 5' RACE reads, TCRdb lists one record per CDR3 protein. The profile covers around 120,000 distinct CDR3 sequences, with around a sixth appearing a single time and approximately 15% taken by the ten largest. The specimen sequenced was PBMCs or a T cell subset sorted from them (not recorded which). The receptors here all came from an adult woman who had mild COVID-19 (a few samples of this study predate the infection). Cell type and time point are not known.

This chain connects TRBV7-6 to TRBJ1-1; 7 nucleotides align to TRBD1. The ends lost 5 bases at V and 4 bases at J; junction bases unmatched: 4. CDR3 length equals 13 residues. Germline-derived CDR1 and CDR2 are SGHVS and FNYEAQ. This chain's CDR3 is CASSETGTTEAFF. CDR3 sequence (DNA): TGTGCCAGCAGCGAGACAGGGACCACTGAAGCTTTCTTT.

Ten or more counts support this clonotype. The chain combines TRBV24-1 with TRBJ2-5; D may be TRBD1 (7 bases). The CDR3 has 16 amino acids. Germline CDR1 KGHDR, CDR2 SFDVKD. The V gene lost 5 bases and the J gene lost 5 bases, with 20 bases spanning the gap. This CDR3 is CATSAMGSGGIETQYF. CDR3 sequence (DNA): TGTGCCACCAGTGCCATGGGGTCAGGGGGGATCGAGACCCAGTACTTC.

The table lists this clonotype with a few counts. The DNA for the CDR3 is TGTGCCAGCAGCAAGGGCGCAAGCTCCTACAATGAGCAGTTCTTC. As protein: CASSKGASSYNEQFF. The J gene is TRBJ2-1, the V gene TRBV7-9; D uncertain. CDR3 length equals 15 residues. Germline V gives CDR1 SEHNR, CDR2 FQNEAQ (reference sequence). Trimming took off 5 bases at V and 0 bases at J, with 11 bases between the two ends.

The table lists this clonotype with many counts. The CDR3 nucleotides are TGTGCCATCAGTGAGTCGAAGGCTGGGACACACTATGGCTACACCTTC. It translates to CAISESKAGTHYGYTF. V is TRBV10-3 and J is TRBJ1-2, with D tentatively TRBD1 (6 bases). The germline CDR1 and CDR2 sequences are ENHRY and SYGVKD. Trimming took 0 bases from V and 3 from J, leaving 14 bases between them. The CDR3 extends over 16 amino acids.

The V call is TRBV7-9, the J call TRBJ2-7, with 7 bases identical to TRBD2. Germline CDR1 SEHNR, CDR2 FQNEAQ (reference sequence). The trim removed 1 base at V and 10 bases at J, leaving 7 bases unmatched. The CDR3 is made up of 13 amino acids. Here the CDR3 reads CASSLEEGRVQYF. The DNA of the CDR3 is TGTGCCAGCAGCTTAGAAGAAGGGAGGGTTCAGTACTTC.

This clonotype was observed a few times. J is TRBJ2-3 and V is TRBV12-3 or TRBV12-4; the D call may be TRBD1 or TRBD2 (5 bases each). V lost 10 bases, J lost 3 bases, and 20 bases lay in between. This CDR3 contains 15 residues. DNA for the CDR3: TGTGCCATCTCGGGACGGGCATTCGGTACAGATACGCAGTATTTT. Protein: CAISGRAFGTDTQYF.

The CDR3 nucleotides are TGTGCCAGCAGTTCGGCAGCCTCAACTAATGAAAAACTGTTTTTT. Translated, it gives CASSSAASTNEKLFF. The chain carries TRBV25-1 and TRBJ1-4; the D is unclear. CDR3 length: 15 amino acids. The germline V gene has CDR1 MGHDK and CDR2 SYGVNS. Trimming took off 5 bases at V and 0 bases at J, with 10 bases between the two ends.

This clonotype was detected a few times. This chain links TRBV2 with TRBJ2-5; D is perhaps TRBD2 (5 bases). CDR3 length: 16 residues. V gave up 6 bases and J gave up 5 bases, with 22 bases separating them. Germline CDR1 and CDR2: SNHLY and FYNNEI. The CDR3 DNA sequence: TGTGCCAGCAGGGAGAAACAACTAAGGACGGGGGAGACCCAGTACTTC. It codes for CASREKQLRTGETQYF.

The table lists this clonotype with a few counts. The chain joins TRBV6-5 to TRBJ1-4; 7 bases are a match to TRBD1. The CDR3 covers 14 residues. J gave up 5 bases and V 6 bases, and 6 bases lay outside the gene matches. Germline V gives CDR1 MNHEY, CDR2 SVGAGI. CDR3 region: CASRPTGRNEKLFF. Written as DNA, the CDR3 is TGTGCCAGCAGACCGACAGGGCGAAATGAAAAACTGTTTTTT.

V gene TRBV7-3 combines with J gene TRBJ2-5, with a tentative D call TRBD2 (5 bases). The CDR3 extends over 18 amino acids. Germline V CDR1 and CDR2: SGHTA, FQGTGA. V was cut by 6 bases and J by 3 bases, with 26 bases left in between. Here the CDR3 reads CASSSPWSDYYSEETQYF. The CDR3 nucleotides read TGTGCCAGCAGTTCACCGTGGTCAGACTATTATTCAGAAGAGACCCAGTACTTC.

The rearrangement uses TRBV7-9 and TRBJ2-1, with D possibly being TRBD2 (6 bases). In germline, CDR1 is SEHNR, CDR2 FQNEAQ (reference sequence). The V end lost 5 bases, the J end lost 9 bases, and 11 bases lay between the germline ends. This CDR3 contains 12 residues. The CDR3 here is CASSPIGSEQFF. DNA for the CDR3: TGTGCCAGCAGCCCTATCGGGAGTGAGCAGTTCTTC.

The V call is TRBV3-1, the J call TRBJ1-1; D gene ambiguous. V lost 3 bases and J 4 bases, leaving 12 bases between the germline ends. This CDR3 is built from 14 residues. Germline values: CDR1 LGHDT, CDR2 YNNKEL (reference sequence). The CDR3 protein is CASSQGSTFTEAFF. The CDR3 DNA is TGTGCCAGCAGCCAGGGCTCCACGTTCACTGAAGCTTTCTTT.

The chain uses TRBV5-1 and TRBJ1-2, with D hard to call. Germline V gives CDR1 SGHRS, CDR2 YFSETQ. Trimming left V 5 bases short and J 8 bases short, with 13 bases between. CDR3 size: 12 residues. CDR3 loop: CASRSGVYGYTF. The CDR3 coding sequence is TGCGCCAGCAGGTCTGGGGTCTACGGCTACACCTTC.

The CDR3 loop is CAWSVPGRLPQETQYF. In DNA form, the CDR3 reads TGTGCCTGGAGTGTACCGGGGAGGCTACCCCAAGAGACCCAGTACTTC. V gene TRBV30 combines with J gene TRBJ2-5; the D gene is possibly TRBD2 (6 bases). V lost 0 bases and J 1 base, leaving 15 bases between the germline ends. Germline CDR1 and CDR2: GTSNPN and SVGIG (reference sequence). This CDR3 region has 16 residues.

The V call is TRBV19, the J call TRBJ2-7, with no clear D. The germline V and J ends were trimmed by 4 bases and 0 bases, with 13 bases remaining between them. This CDR3 has 15 residues. From germline, CDR1 is LNHDA and CDR2 SQIVND (reference sequence). Here the CDR3 DNA reads TGTGCCAGTAGTACTCTACTTCCGACCTCCTACGAGCAGTACTTC. Translation: CASSTLLPTSYEQYF.

This rearrangement joins TRBV20-1 to TRBJ2-3, with a weak D call TRBD2 (5 bases). Germline CDR1 is DFQATT and CDR2 is SNEGSKA (reference sequence). The V gene lost 3 bases and the J gene lost 4 bases, with 20 bases spanning the gap. The CDR3 runs 16 residues. The CDR3 coding sequence is TGCAGTGCTAGTTCAACGAGCGGCCCTGGCGCAGATACGCAGTATTTT. It is translated as CSASSTSGPGADTQYF.

This clonotype was recorded once. The gene calls are TRBV5-1 and TRBJ2-7; 7 bases match TRBD2. CDR3 length: 15 amino acids. With V trimmed by 0 bases and J by 2 bases, 5 bases remained unmatched. Germline CDR1 and CDR2: SGHRS and YFSETQ. CDR3 sequence reads: CASSLVGGSTYEQYF. DNA of the CDR3: TGCGCCAGCAGCTTGGTCGGCGGGAGTACCTACGAGCAGTACTTC.

V usage is TRBV4-2 and J usage is TRBJ1-5; no firm D call. The V end was cut by 0 bases, the J end by 5 bases, with 5 bases between. Germline loops: CDR1 LGHNA, CDR2 YNFKEQ. The CDR3 consists of 13 residues. This chain's CDR3 is CASSQDRDQPQHF. CDR3 sequence (DNA): TGTGCCAGCAGCCAAGATCGAGATCAGCCCCAGCATTTT.

The table lists this clonotype with a few counts. J is TRBJ1-5 and V is TRBV7-2; unclear D gene. V was cut by 5 bases and J by 4 bases, with 15 bases left in between. In germline, CDR1 is SGHTA, CDR2 FQGNSA. This CDR3 contains 15 residues. Here the CDR3 DNA reads TGTGCCAGCAGCCCTCGGGGTTCGCCAAATCAGCCCCAGCATTTT. Encoded protein: CASSPRGSPNQPQHF.

This clonotype has more than one count but fewer than ten. The chain joins TRBV4-1 to TRBJ1-2; maybe TRBD1 (5 bases). Germline CDR1 is MGHRA and CDR2 is YSYEKL. V lost 4 bases and J lost 2, with 11 bases in between. The CDR3 has 14 residues. The CDR3 protein is CASSPSRGNYGYTF. The CDR3 coding sequence is TGCGCCAGCAGCCCCTCGCGGGGGAACTATGGCTACACCTTC.

A few counts support this clonotype. The chain recombines TRBV4-1 with TRBJ2-7; TRBD1 matches at 11 bases. The CDR3 loop spans 15 amino acids. Germline CDR1 reads MGHRA; CDR2 reads YSYEKL. The V and J ends lost 2 bases and 2 bases, in that order; junction bases with no gene match: 2. The CDR3, as DNA: TGCGCCAGCAGCCAAAGGGGACAGGGGGCCTACGAGCAGTACTTC. Its protein product is CASSQRGQGAYEQYF.